Here is one T cell receptor beta chain with its context. The data are from a study of blood T cell repertoires in COVID-19. This CDR3 comprises 16 residues. The germline gives CDR1 LGHNA, CDR2 YNFKEQ. The ends were cut back, 1 base at V and 5 bases at J, with 17 bases in the middle. Authors' processing steps: Scientists estimated how many nucleated cells there were by amplifying reference gene primers. Clones were sequenced by immunoSEQ multiplex PCR, and TCRdb holds only the in-frame ones, with some missing. That table gives V, J and clone size, and the DNA gave D and trimming. There are 250,000 to 350,000 clones in the sample; roughly 87% occur only once, and about 9.8% lies in the top ten.

This clonotype originated in a woman aged 18-29 years who had recovered from COVID-19. The specimen was PBMCs or T cells enriched from blood (not recorded which). The chain joins TRBV4-2 to TRBJ1-1, with D unresolved. The CDR3 protein is CASSQAPRGTRTEAFF. The CDR3 nucleotides read TGTGCCAGCAGCCAAGCCCCCCGGGGAACGCGGACTGAAGCTTTCTTT.